What follows is one T cell receptor beta chain and its context. The specificity of this receptor is unknown. Base qualities are not provided; no much larger clone lies one nucleotide away. In the paper's terms, the treatment or condition label means: approximately nine-day PBMC culture with coronavirus spike peptide pools or control peptides (ViraFEST assay). The study used the ViraFEST assay, which expanded antigen-specific T cells with peptide pools and then identified expanded clonotypes by TCR sequencing. The convalescent patients' positive SARS-CoV-2 PCR tests were from March to December 2020, which was before the Alpha, Beta and Delta variants emerged in the United States. Approximately 2.1 million PBMCs per well were cultured in IMDM with 5% human AB serum and 9 to 10 IU/ml IL-2, plus 10 ug/ml peptide pools. Half of the culture medium was replaced with fresh IL-2-containing medium on days 3 and 7. Once the cells had been in culture for around ten days, the EasySep CD4+ T cell isolation kit was used to isolate CD4+ T cells by negative selection. Ficoll-Paque Plus gradient centrifugation was used to isolate PBMCs from whole blood, and the isolated PBMCs were then either used fresh or cryopreserved at -140C. In general, triplicate wells were set up for every culture condition.

These data belong to a study of vaccination and CD4 T cells after COVID-19 (dated by TCRdb to between 2021 and 2022). The study in broad terms: Convalescent patients had a positive SARS-CoV-2 result on nasal swab PCR, and of these patients, several had mild disease and one had severe disease. Culture stimuli were overlapping spike peptide pools from SARS-CoV-2 and from the common cold coronaviruses HCoV-NL63, HCoV-OC43 and HCoV-229E. Control cultures received a CEFX viral epitope pool as the positive control, an HIV-1 Nef peptide pool as the negative control, or no peptide. Two doses of either the Pfizer-BioNTech BNT162b2 vaccine (n=8) or the Moderna mRNA-1273 vaccine (n=2) were administered to participants. The spike-specific CD4+ TCR repertoire was compared before and after mRNA vaccination in fewer than eleven COVID-19 convalescent patients and a handful of infection-naive healthy vaccine recipients. Six males and four females were included in the convalescent cohort, with two Hispanic individuals, seven Caucasians, two Asians and one multiracial person represented. The time from the second vaccine dose to post-vaccine blood sampling had a median of around 72 days and ranged from about 12 to 241 days. Post-COVID blood samples were collected from convalescent patients a median of roughly 100 days after diagnosis, with a range of about 30 to 161 days. What the study reported, not specific to this receptor: Relatively few convalescent patients were included in the study, and early timepoints after natural infection were not analyzed. Of the vaccine-specific clones found in convalescent patients, nearly all (304 of 307) were mono-reactive for SARS-CoV-2 spike instead of being cross-reactive with common cold coronaviruses. The median number of SARS-CoV-2-reactive clonotypes rose from approximately 20 after infection to approximately 41 after vaccination, but the change was not significant. In convalescent patients, a median around 86% of post-vaccine SARS-CoV-2-reactive clones were detected only after vaccination, suggesting vaccine-specific priming.

The junction shows trimming of 6 bases on V and 5 bases on J, plus 13 bases between the germline ends. CDR1 and CDR2, looked up from the germline V gene, are MNHNS and SASEGT. The CDR3 runs 13 residues from the cysteine to the phenylalanine. CDR3 DNA is the only sequence kept; it has 39 bases, read in frame from the first base. The protocol used for the library was PCR. At the Johns Hopkins FTIC core, DNA from the cultured CD4+ T cells underwent TCR sequencing with the Oncomine TCR Beta short-read assay. Genomic DNA was extracted from the cultured CD4+ T cells with the QIAamp micro DNA kit. Oncomine TCR Beta libraries from cultured CD4+ T cells were pooled with unique dual indexes and sequenced on an Illumina iSeq 100. The authors' analysis ran thus. Non-productive sequences were filtered out, and CDR3s that did not start with C, did not end with F or W, or were shorter than 7 amino acids were discarded. Antigen-specific clonotypes were identified with the MANAFEST web application by comparing peptide-stimulated wells with reference and other culture wells. Positive clones required FDR below 0.05, an odds ratio above 5, and productive frequency above 0.1% in at least two of three replicate wells. Clonotypes that were significantly expanded in both SARS-CoV-2 spike wells and at least one common cold coronavirus spike condition were defined as cross-reactive. Similarity between CDR3 sequences was evaluated in R version 3.6.1 using Levenshtein distances (stringdist) and unrooted phylogenetic trees (ape). The raw public reads went through TCRdb reprocessing: fastp at Q25, MiXCR clone calling, in-frame beta chains kept. Entries are consolidated by CDR3 protein sequence, retaining the most common genes and DNA. The V and J calls were not made by the authors but by TCRdb's processing. The sample table shows about 12,000 distinct CDR3 sequences, and approximately 43% are seen once. The top ten clonotypes cover roughly 6.9% of the sample.

Sequencing was performed on CD4+ T cells from blood, cultured in vitro. The rearranged segments are TRBV6-1 and TRBJ1-2; 5 matching bases give a weak D call of TRBD1. The source of this sequence is a human donor who had recovered from COVID-19. The sequenced DNA: TGTGCCAGCAGATCCGGGACTTTGTATGGCTACACCTTC. This translates into CASRSGTLYGYTF.